A selection of T cell receptor beta chains follows, all from one sample in a study of blood T cell repertoires in COVID-19. Sequencing was performed with immunoSEQ multiplex PCR; in TCRdb, only in-frame clones are kept and a portion is missing. The sample has 200,000 to 300,000 clones, roughly 85% seen once. The specimen sequenced was peripheral blood. Receptor source: a man over 45 with COVID-19, enrolled during active disease. The CDR3 runs from the conserved cysteine through the conserved F or W. The D gene is left open where the match is weak. The listing skips clone size in some rows; elsewhere it reads once, few, many or a size class.

d_call | j_call | clone_size | v_call | cdr3_nt | cdr3_aa
TRBD2 | TRBJ2-1 | - | TRBV13 | TGTGCCAGCAGCTTAGCGGCGACTAGCGGGGGGGCTGGAGAGCAGTTCTTC | CASSLAATSGGAGEQFF
- | TRBJ1-2 | few | TRBV6-2/TRBV6-3 | TGTGCCAGCAGTCATTTCAACAGGGACTATGGCTACACCTTC | CASSHFNRDYGYTF
- | TRBJ2-3 | few | TRBV7-3 | TGTGCCAGCAGCTCTGGCCCGACAGATACGCAGTATTTT | CASSSGPTDTQYF
TRBD2 | TRBJ2-1 | - | TRBV5-5 | TGTGCCAGCAGCTGGCGACTGGAGCGGGGGGGCTCTTCCTACAATGAGCAGTTCTTC | CASSWRLERGGSSYNEQFF
- | TRBJ2-6 | - | TRBV7-2 | TGTGCCAGCAGCCATACAGTCTCTGGGGCCAACGTCCTGACTTTC | CASSHTVSGANVLTF
- | TRBJ2-3 | few | TRBV3-1/TRBV3-2 | TGTGCCAGCAGCCAAGAATTCCGGGGGAGCACAGATACGCAGTATTTT | CASSQEFRGSTDTQYF
TRBD1 | TRBJ1-5 | - | TRBV5-1 | TGCGCCAGCAGCTTGTCAGGGGGAAACAATCAGCCCCAGCATTTT | CASSLSGGNNQPQHF
- | TRBJ1-1 | - | TRBV18 | TGTGCCAGCTCACTTCAAGCCGGGACTCCGAACACTGAAGCTTTCTTT | CASSLQAGTPNTEAFF
- | TRBJ2-2 | few | TRBV5-8 | TGTGCCAGCAGCTTGGAGGCTAGCCCCAGGGAGCTGTTTTTT | CASSLEASPRELFF
- | TRBJ2-5 | - | TRBV19 | TGTGCCAGTCAACAGGTTGGTGGGACCCAGTACTTC | CASQQVGGTQYF
TRBD1 | TRBJ2-1 | - | TRBV10-3 | TGTGCCATCAGTGAGTACGAACGACAGGGTGGGGGTGAGCAGTTCTTC | CAISEYERQGGGEQFF
TRBD1 | TRBJ2-7 | - | TRBV5-1 | TGCGCCAGCAGCTTGGGACAGGGATATTCCTACGAGCAGTACTTC | CASSLGQGYSYEQYF
- | TRBJ1-6 | - | TRBV28 | TGTGCCAGCAGTTTGGGGGGGCCGGGGTCACCCCTCCACTTT | CASSLGGPGSPLHF
TRBD1 | TRBJ1-4 | few | TRBV2 | TGTGCCAGCAGGCTCGACAGGGGAACTAATGAAAAACTGTTTTTT | CASRLDRGTNEKLFF
- | TRBJ1-2 | - | TRBV6-2/TRBV6-3 | TGTGCCAGCAGCCCTCCCCTTTTAGGAGGAAGATATGGCTACACCTTC | CASSPPLLGGRYGYTF
- | TRBJ2-4 | - | TRBV5-1 | TGCGCCAGCAGCTTGGCGGCCCCAGACCGACTAGCCAAAAACATTCAGTACTTC | CASSLAAPDRLAKNIQYF
TRBD2 | TRBJ2-5 | - | TRBV18 | TGTGCCAGCTCACCACCGGGACTAGCGGGATCTAAACAAGAGACCCAGTACTTC | CASSPPGLAGSKQETQYF
- | TRBJ2-1 | - | TRBV5-1 | TGCGCCAGCAGCTACGGACAGATCTCCTACAATGAGCAGTTCTTC | CASSYGQISYNEQFF
TRBD2 | TRBJ2-7 | - | TRBV10-3 | TGTGCCATCAGTGATCTAGCGGGGGGGCAAGAGCAGTACTTC | CAISDLAGGQEQYF
- | TRBJ1-2 | - | TRBV6-1 | TGTGCCAGCAGTGACCAGGGCCACTATGGCTACACCTTC | CASSDQGHYGYTF
- | TRBJ2-3 | - | TRBV3-1/TRBV3-2 | TGTGCCAGCAGCCTCTCGTCAGATACGCAGTATTTT | CASSLSSDTQYF
TRBD2 | TRBJ2-5 | - | TRBV4-2 | TGTGCCAGCAGCCAAGGGTTAGCGGGGGGCGCCCCTCAAGAGACCCAGTACTTC | CASSQGLAGGAPQETQYF
TRBD1 | TRBJ2-7 | - | TRBV15 | TGTGCCACCAGCAGGGACAGGGGGCCCTACGAGCAGTACTTC | CATSRDRGPYEQYF
- | TRBJ1-5 | - | TRBV30 | TGTGCCTGGAGAGGGGTGCATAGGGATCAGCCCCAGCATTTT | CAWRGVHRDQPQHF
TRBD1 | TRBJ2-1 | - | TRBV4-2 | TGTGCCAGCAGCCGGACCGGGACAGGGTACAATGAGCAGTTCTTC | CASSRTGTGYNEQFF
TRBD1 | TRBJ1-3 | - | TRBV5-1 | TGCGCCAGCAGCTTGGCGGGGACAGTATCGGGAAACACCATATATTTT | CASSLAGTVSGNTIYF
TRBD1 | TRBJ2-4 | - | TRBV19 | TGTGCCAGTAGTATAACGGGACAGAAAAACATTCAGTACTTC | CASSITGQKNIQYF
- | TRBJ1-1 | - | TRBV21-1 | TGTGCCAGCAGCAAAGGGAAAAATCGGGAGAACACTGAAGCTTTCTTT | CASSKGKNRENTEAFF
- | TRBJ2-1 | - | TRBV10-1 | TGCGCCAGCTTCATCCACCCTATTTCCCACAATGAGCAGTTCTTC | CASFIHPISHNEQFF
- | TRBJ2-1 | - | TRBV3-1/TRBV3-2 | TGTGCCAGCAGCCAAGATCTCCGGGCAGGGGCCTACAATGAGCAGTTCTTC | CASSQDLRAGAYNEQFF
- | TRBJ2-7 | - | TRBV28 | TGTGCCAGCAGGCAGGCCTCTACCTACGAGCAGTACTTC | CASRQASTYEQYF
- | TRBJ1-6 | - | TRBV6-1 | TGTGCCAGCAGTGATCAGAGGTTTGGGTTTGCTTCACCCCTCCACTTT | CASSDQRFGFASPLHF
TRBD1 | TRBJ2-3 | few | TRBV7-9 | TGTGCCAGCAGCACAGGGGACACCGGGCTAACGCAGTATTTT | CASSTGDTGLTQYF
TRBD1 | TRBJ1-4 | few | TRBV18 | TGTGCCAGCTCCCGGGACAGGGCTAATGAAAAACTGTTTTTT | CASSRDRANEKLFF
- | TRBJ2-3 | - | TRBV6-5 | TGTGCCAGCAGTTACTCAAGGGGCGCAGGCACAGATACGCAGTATTTT | CASSYSRGAGTDTQYF
TRBD2 | TRBJ2-1 | - | TRBV28 | TGTGCCAGCAGTTGGCGGGGGGGAACTAGGGATGAGCAGTTCTTC | CASSWRGGTRDEQFF
TRBD1 | TRBJ2-5 | few | TRBV24-1 | TGTGCCACCGGACAGGGGGGGGAGACCCAGTACTTC | CATGQGGETQYF
TRBD2 | TRBJ2-7 | - | TRBV3-1/TRBV3-2 | TGTGCCAGCAGCCCAACTAGCGGGATTTCAGGCGAGCAGTACTTC | CASSPTSGISGEQYF
- | TRBJ2-5 | - | TRBV4-1 | TGCGCCAGCAGCCCGCAATTCAATGGCCCCAAGGACAGTTCGGAGACCCAGTACTTC | CASSPQFNGPKDSSETQYF
TRBD1 | TRBJ2-5 | few | TRBV29-1 | TGCAGCGTGGCCGGACAGGGTAGGGAGACCCAGTACTTC | CSVAGQGRETQYF
TRBD1 | TRBJ2-7 | few | TRBV28 | TGTGCCAGCACCGCAGGGGGCTACGAGCAGTACTTC | CASTAGGYEQYF
TRBD1 | TRBJ2-3 | - | TRBV7-3 | TGTGCCAGCAGCGGGGGACAGGTTGGGACAGATACGCAGTATTTT | CASSGGQVGTDTQYF
TRBD2 | TRBJ2-2 | - | TRBV6-2/TRBV6-3 | TGTGCCAGCAGTTACCGTGGTAGCGGGGGTCAGAACACCGGGGAGCTGTTTTTT | CASSYRGSGGQNTGELFF
TRBD1 | TRBJ1-4 | once | TRBV3-1/TRBV3-2 | TGTGCCAGCAGCCAGCGACAGGGTTTGGAAAAACTGTTTTTT | CASSQRQGLEKLFF
- | TRBJ1-6 | once | TRBV5-1 | TGCGCCAGCAGCTTTGACAGTAGGTCACCCCTCCACTTT | CASSFDSRSPLHF
- | TRBJ1-4 | - | TRBV19 | TGTGCCAGTAGTATCCCCAGAGGTGCAACTAATGAAAAACTGTTTTTT | CASSIPRGATNEKLFF
TRBD1 | TRBJ2-5 | - | TRBV7-9 | TGTGCCAGCAGCTTAGTCGAGGCAGGGGGCTGGGAGACCCAGTACTTC | CASSLVEAGGWETQYF
- | TRBJ1-1 | - | TRBV4-1 | TGCGCCAGCAGCTCACCCCCCGCAGGGTCAAGTGAAGCTTTCTTT | CASSSPPAGSSEAFF
TRBD1 | TRBJ2-2 | - | TRBV10-3 | TGTGCCATCAGCGGACAGGGGACCGGGGAGCTGTTTTTT | CAISGQGTGELFF
TRBD1 | TRBJ1-5 | - | TRBV18 | TGTGCCAGCTCAGCAATACAGGGGGCAGGCAATCAGCCCCAGCATTTT | CASSAIQGAGNQPQHF
TRBD1 | TRBJ2-3 | - | TRBV5-1 | TGCGCCAGCAGCTTGGCACAGGGGGCGCGCGTAAGAGATACGCAGTATTTT | CASSLAQGARVRDTQYF